The clone carrying this TCR beta chain occurred once. These data originate in a study of shared clonotypes between healthy human individuals. The length of the CDR3 is 13 residues. Between the trimmed V and J ends, which lost 0 bases and 8 bases, there was a span of 12 bases. CDR1 SGDLS and CDR2 YYNGEE come from the germline V gene. TCRdb's table, derived via immunoSEQ multiplex PCR, lists solely in-frame clones and lacks some. The profile shows some 1 million clones, about three quarters of them singletons. Study donors comprised healthy, HIV-negative adults devoid of recent acute infection or vaccination. Division of CD4+ cells produced a CD45RA+ naive subset and a CD45RA-negative memory subset.

Sequenced input: memory CD4+ T cells sorted from blood. Subset of the sample: CD45RA-negative fraction. The TCR sequence derives from a man in his late teens or twenties in good health. The rearrangement links TRBV9 to TRBJ2-7; D tentatively fits TRBD1 or TRBD2 (5 bases each). The CDR3 is CASSVAGTDKQYF. DNA of the CDR3: TGTGCCAGCAGCGTAGCGGGGACCGACAAGCAGTACTTC.